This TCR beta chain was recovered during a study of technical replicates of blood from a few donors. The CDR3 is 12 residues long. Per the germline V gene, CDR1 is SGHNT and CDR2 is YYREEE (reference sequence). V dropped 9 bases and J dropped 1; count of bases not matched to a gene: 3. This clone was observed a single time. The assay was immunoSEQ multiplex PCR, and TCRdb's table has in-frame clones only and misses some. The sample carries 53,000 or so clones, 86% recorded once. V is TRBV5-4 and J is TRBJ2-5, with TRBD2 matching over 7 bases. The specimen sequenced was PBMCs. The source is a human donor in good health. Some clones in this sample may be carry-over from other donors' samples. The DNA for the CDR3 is TGTGCCACAAAGCGGGGCCAAGAGACCCAGTACTTC. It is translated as CATKRGQETQYF.